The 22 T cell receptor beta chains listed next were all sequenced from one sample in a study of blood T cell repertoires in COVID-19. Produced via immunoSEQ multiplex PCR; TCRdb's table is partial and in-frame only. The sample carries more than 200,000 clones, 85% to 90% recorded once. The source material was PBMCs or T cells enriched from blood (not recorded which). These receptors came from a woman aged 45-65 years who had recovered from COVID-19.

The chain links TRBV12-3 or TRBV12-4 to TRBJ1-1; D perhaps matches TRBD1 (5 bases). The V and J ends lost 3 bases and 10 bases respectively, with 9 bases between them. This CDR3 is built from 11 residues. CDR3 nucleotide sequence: TGTGCCAGCAGTTTTGCCGGGGGAGCTTTCTTT. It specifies CASSFAGGAFF.

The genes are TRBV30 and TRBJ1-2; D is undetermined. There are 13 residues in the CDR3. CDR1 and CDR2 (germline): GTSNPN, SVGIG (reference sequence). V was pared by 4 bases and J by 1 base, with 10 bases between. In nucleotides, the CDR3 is TGTGCCTGGACCCGCATAGATAACTATGGCTACACCTTC. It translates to CAWTRIDNYGYTF.

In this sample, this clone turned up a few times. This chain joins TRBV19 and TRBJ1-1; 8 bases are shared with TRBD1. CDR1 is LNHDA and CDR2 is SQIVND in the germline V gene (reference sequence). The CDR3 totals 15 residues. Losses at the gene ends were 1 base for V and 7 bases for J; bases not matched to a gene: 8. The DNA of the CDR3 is TGTGCCAGTAGTATAGCCAGGGGGCGCGTCGGTGAAGCTTTCTTT. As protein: CASSIARGRVGEAFF.

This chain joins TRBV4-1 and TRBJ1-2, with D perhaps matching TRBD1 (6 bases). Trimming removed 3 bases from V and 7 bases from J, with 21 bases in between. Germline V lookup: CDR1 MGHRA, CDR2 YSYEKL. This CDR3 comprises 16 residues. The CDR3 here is CASSQGIIQGPGGYTF. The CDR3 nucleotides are TGCGCCAGCAGCCAGGGAATTATTCAGGGGCCAGGTGGCTACACCTTC.

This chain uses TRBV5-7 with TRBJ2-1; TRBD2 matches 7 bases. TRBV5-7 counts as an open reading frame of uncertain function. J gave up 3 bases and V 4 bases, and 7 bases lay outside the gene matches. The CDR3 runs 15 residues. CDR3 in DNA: TGTGCCAGCAGCCTTGAGCGGGATGGCTACAATGAGCAGTTCTTC. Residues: CASSLERDGYNEQFF.

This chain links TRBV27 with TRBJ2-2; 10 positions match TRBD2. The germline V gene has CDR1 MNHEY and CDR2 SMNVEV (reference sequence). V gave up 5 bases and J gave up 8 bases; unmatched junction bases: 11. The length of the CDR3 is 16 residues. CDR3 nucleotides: TGTGCCAGCAGTCAAGGACTAGCGGTTAACTTAGGGGAGCTGTTTTTT. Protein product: CASSQGLAVNLGELFF.

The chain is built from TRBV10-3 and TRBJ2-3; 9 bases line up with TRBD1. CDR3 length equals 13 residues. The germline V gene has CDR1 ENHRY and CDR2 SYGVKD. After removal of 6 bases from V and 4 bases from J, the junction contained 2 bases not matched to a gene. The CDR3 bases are TGTGCCATCAGAGGGACAGGGCCAGATACGCAGTATTTT. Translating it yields CAIRGTGPDTQYF.

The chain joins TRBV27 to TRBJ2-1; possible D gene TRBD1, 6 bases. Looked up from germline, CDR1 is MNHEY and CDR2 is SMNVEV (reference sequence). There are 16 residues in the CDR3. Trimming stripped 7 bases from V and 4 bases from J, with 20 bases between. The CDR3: CASKHNRATGYNEQFF. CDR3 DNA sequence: TGTGCCAGCAAACACAACAGGGCCACGGGGTACAATGAGCAGTTCTTC.

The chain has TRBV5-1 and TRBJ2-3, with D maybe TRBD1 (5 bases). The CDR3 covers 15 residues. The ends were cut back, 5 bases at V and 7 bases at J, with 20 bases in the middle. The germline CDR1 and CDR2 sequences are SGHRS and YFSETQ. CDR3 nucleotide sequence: TGCGCCAGCAGGGAGCAAGACAGTTCCTCGAATACGCAGTATTTT. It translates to CASREQDSSSNTQYF. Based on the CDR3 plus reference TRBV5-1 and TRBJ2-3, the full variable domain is KAGVTQTPRYLIKTRGQQVTLSCSPISGHRSVSWYQQTPGQGLQFLFEYFSETQRNKGNFPGRFSGRQFSNSRSEMNVSTLELGDSALYLCASREQDSSSNTQYFGPGTRLTVL.

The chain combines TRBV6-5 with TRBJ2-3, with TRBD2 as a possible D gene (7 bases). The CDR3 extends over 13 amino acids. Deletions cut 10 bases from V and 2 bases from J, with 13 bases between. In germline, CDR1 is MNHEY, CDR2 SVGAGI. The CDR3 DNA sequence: TGTGCCACCCTGGGGGGGCTCACAGATACGCAGTATTTT. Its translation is CATLGGLTDTQYF.

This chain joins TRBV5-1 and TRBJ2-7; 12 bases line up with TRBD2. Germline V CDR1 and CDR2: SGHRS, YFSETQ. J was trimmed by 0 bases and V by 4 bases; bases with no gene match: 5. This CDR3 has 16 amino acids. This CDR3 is CASSLGLAGRSYEQYF. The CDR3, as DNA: TGCGCCAGCAGCCTGGGACTAGCGGGCCGCTCCTACGAGCAGTACTTC.

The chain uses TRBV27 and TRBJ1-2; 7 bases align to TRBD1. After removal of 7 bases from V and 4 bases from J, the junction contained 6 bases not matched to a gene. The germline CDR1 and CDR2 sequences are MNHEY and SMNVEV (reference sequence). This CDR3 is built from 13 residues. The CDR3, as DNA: TGTGCCAGCACGAACCGGGACAGCTATGGCTACACCTTC. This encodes CASTNRDSYGYTF.

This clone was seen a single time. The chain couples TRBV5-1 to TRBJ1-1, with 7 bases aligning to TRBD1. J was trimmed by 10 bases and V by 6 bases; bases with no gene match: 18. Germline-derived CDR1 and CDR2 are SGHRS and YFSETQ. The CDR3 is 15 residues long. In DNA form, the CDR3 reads TGCGCCAGCACCCGAGCACTCCGGAACACAGGGGCAGCTTTCTTT. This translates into CASTRALRNTGAAFF. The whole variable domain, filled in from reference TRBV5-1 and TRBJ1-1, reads KAGVTQTPRYLIKTRGQQVTLSCSPISGHRSVSWYQQTPGQGLQFLFEYFSETQRNKGNFPGRFSGRQFSNSRSEMNVSTLELGDSALYLCASTRALRNTGAAFFGQGTRLTVV.

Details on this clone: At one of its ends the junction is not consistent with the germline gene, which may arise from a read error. CDR3 coding DNA: TGCGGTGCTCGTGTGGGAGGGCCCTATACGCAGTATTTT. Its translation: CGARVGGPYTQYF. The rearrangement links TRBV20-1 to TRBJ2-3; TRBD2 matches 7 bases. The CDR3 has 13 residues. The germline gives CDR1 DFQATT, CDR2 SNEGSKA (reference sequence).

CDR3: CASSPGLAGGSYEQYF. In DNA, the CDR3 is TGTGCCAGCAGCCCGGGACTAGCGGGAGGTTCGTACGAGCAGTACTTC. The V gene is TRBV7-6, the J gene TRBJ2-7, with 15 bases aligning to TRBD2. V lost 5 bases to trimming and J lost 4 bases; unmatched junction nucleotides: 6. The CDR3 contains 16 residues. Germline V gene data show CDR1 as SGHVS and CDR2 as FNYEAQ.

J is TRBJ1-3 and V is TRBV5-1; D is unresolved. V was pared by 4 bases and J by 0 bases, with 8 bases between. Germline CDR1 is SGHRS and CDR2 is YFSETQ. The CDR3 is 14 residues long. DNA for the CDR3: TGCGCCAGCAGCCCGGGGAGCTCTGGAAACACCATATATTTT. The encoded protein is CASSPGSSGNTIYF. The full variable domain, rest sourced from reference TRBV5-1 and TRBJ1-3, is KAGVTQTPRYLIKTRGQQVTLSCSPISGHRSVSWYQQTPGQGLQFLFEYFSETQRNKGNFPGRFSGRQFSNSRSEMNVSTLELGDSALYLCASSPGSSGNTIYFGEGSWLTVV.

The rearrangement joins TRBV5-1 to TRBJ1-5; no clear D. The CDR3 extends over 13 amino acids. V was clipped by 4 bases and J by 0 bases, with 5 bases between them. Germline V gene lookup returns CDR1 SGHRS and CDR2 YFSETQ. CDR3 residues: CASSPYSNQPQHF. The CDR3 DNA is TGCGCCAGCAGCCCTTATAGCAATCAGCCCCAGCATTTT.

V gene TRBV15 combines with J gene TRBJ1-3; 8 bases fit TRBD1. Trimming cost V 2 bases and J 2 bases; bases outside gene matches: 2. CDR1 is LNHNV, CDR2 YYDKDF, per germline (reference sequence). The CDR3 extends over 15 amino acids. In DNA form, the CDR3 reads TGTGCCACCAGCAGATGGACAGGGACTGGAAACACCATATATTTT. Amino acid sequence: CATSRWTGTGNTIYF.

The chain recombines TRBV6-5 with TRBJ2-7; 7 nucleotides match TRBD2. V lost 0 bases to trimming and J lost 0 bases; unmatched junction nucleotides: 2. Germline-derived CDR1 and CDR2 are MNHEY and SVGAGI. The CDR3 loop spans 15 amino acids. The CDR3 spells CASSYSTSVSYEQYF. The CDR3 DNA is TGTGCCAGCAGTTACTCAACTAGCGTCTCCTACGAGCAGTACTTC.

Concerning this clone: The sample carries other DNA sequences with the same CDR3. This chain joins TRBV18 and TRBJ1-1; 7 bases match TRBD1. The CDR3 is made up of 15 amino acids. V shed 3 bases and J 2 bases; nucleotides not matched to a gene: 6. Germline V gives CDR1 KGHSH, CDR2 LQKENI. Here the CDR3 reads CASSPSTGRNTEAFF. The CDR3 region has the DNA TGTGCCAGCTCACCCTCGACAGGGCGAAACACTGAAGCTTTCTTT.

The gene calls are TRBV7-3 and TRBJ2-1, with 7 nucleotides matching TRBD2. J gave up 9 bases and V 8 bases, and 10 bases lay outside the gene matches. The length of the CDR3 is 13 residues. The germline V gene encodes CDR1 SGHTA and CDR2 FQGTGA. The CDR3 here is CASGLAGEGEQFF. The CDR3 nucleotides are TGTGCCAGCGGCCTTGCGGGAGAAGGTGAGCAGTTCTTC. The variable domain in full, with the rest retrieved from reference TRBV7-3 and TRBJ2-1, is GAGVSQTPSNKVTEKGKYVELRCDPISGHTALYWYRQSLGQGPEFLIYFQGTGAADDSGLPNDRFFAVRPEGSVSTLKIQRTERGDSAVYLCASGLAGEGEQFFGPGTRLTVL.

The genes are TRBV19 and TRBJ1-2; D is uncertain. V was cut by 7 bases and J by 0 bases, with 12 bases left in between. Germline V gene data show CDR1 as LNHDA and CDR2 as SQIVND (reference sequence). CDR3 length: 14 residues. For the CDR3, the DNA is TGTGCCAGTAATGAGAGAAGTGCTAACTATGGCTACACCTTC. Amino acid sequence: CASNERSANYGYTF.